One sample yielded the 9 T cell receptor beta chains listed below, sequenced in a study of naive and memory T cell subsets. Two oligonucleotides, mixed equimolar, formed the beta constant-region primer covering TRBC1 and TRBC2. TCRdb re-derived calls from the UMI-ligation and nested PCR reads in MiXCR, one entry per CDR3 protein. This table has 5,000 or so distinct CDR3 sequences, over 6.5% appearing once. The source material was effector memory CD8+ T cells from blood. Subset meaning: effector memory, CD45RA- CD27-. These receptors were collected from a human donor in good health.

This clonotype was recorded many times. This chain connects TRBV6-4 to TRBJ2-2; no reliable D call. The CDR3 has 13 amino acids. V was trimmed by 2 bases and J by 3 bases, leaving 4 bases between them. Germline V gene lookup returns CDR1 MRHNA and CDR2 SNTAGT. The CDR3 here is CASSDRDTGELFF. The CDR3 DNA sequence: TGTGCCAGCAGTGACAGGGACACCGGGGAGCTGTTTTTT.

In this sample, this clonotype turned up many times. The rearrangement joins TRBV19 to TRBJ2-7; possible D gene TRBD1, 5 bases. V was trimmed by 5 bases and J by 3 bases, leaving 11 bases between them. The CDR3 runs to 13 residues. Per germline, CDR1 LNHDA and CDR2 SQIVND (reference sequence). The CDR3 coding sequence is TGTGCCAGTAGTTTTACAGGTAGCTACGAGCAGTACTTC. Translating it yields CASSFTGSYEQYF.

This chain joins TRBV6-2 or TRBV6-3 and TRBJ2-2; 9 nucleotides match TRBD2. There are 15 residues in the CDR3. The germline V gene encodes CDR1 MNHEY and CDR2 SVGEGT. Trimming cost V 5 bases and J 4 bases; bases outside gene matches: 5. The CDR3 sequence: CASSGGRDPTGELFF. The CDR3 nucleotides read TGTGCCAGCAGTGGCGGGAGGGACCCCACCGGGGAGCTGTTTTTT.

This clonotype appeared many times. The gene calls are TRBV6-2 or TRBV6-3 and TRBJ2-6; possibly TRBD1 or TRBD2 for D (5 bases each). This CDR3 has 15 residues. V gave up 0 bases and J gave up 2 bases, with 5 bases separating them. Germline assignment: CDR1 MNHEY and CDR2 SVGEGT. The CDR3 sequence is CASSYSGAGANVLTF. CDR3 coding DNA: TGTGCCAGCAGTTACTCGGGGGCTGGGGCCAACGTCCTGACTTTC.

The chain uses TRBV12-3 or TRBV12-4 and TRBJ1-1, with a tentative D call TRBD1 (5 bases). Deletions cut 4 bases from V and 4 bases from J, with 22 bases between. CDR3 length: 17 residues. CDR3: CASSSNEASSGGTEAFF. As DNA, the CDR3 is TGTGCCAGCAGTTCCAACGAGGCGTCCTCGGGGGGCACTGAAGCTTTCTTT.

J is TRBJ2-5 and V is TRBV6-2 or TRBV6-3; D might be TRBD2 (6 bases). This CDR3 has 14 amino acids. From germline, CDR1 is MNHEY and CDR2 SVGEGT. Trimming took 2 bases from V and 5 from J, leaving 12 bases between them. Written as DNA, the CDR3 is TGTGCCAGCAGTTACGGCCGGGAGTGGGAGACCCAGTACTTC. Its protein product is CASSYGREWETQYF.

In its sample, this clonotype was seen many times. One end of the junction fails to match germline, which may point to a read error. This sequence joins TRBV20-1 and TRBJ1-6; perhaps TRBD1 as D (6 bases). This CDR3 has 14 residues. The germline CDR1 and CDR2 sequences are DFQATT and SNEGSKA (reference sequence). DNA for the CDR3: TGCAGTGCCAGAGAGGGGGACGGTTGGACACCCCTCCACTTT. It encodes CSAREGDGWTPLHF.

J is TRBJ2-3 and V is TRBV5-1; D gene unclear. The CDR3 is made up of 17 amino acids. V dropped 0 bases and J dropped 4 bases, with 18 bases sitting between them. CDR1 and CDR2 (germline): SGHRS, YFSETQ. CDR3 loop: CASSLVPLANGADTQYF. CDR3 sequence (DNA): TGCGCCAGCAGCTTGGTGCCTCTCGCCAATGGGGCAGATACGCAGTATTTT. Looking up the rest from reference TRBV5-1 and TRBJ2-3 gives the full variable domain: KAGVTQTPRYLIKTRGQQVTLSCSPISGHRSVSWYQQTPGQGLQFLFEYFSETQRNKGNFPGRFSGRQFSNSRSEMNVSTLELGDSALYLCASSLVPLANGADTQYFGPGTRLTVL.

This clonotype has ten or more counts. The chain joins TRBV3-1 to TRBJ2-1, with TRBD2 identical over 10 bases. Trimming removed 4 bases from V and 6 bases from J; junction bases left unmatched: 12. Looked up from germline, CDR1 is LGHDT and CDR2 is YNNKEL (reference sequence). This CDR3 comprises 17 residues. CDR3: CASSLVVAGGNGNEQFF. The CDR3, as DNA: TGTGCCAGCAGCCTTGTGGTAGCGGGAGGAAATGGCAATGAGCAGTTCTTC.